This is a list of T cell receptor beta chains from one sample in a study of blood T cell repertoires in COVID-19. Data came from immunoSEQ multiplex PCR; TCRdb stores just in-frame clones and leaves some out. Of 150,000 to 200,000 clones listed, around nine tenths are singletons. Sequenced material: peripheral blood. The receptors shown here come from a woman between 70 and 85 years old with COVID-19, enrolled during active disease. The CDR3 runs from the conserved cysteine through the conserved F or W. The order of the fields is D gene, J gene, clone size, V gene, CDR3 length, CDR3 DNA, CDR3 protein. D genes are given only for firm matches. Clone size is given for some rows only: seen once, a few or many times, or a class if the clone is expanded.

>NA|TRBJ1-5|NA|TRBV27|14
TGTGCCAGCAGATCTTTTTTCCGCAATCAGCCCCAGCATTTT
CASRSFFRNQPQHF
>NA|TRBJ2-7|NA|TRBV11-1|14
TGTGCCAGCAGCCCCAGCGTGGAGCAAAGGAAGCAGTACTTC
CASSPSVEQRKQYF
>TRBD1|TRBJ2-7|NA|TRBV15|15
TGTGCCACCATCCAAACGCTGGGGACAGCCTACGAGCAGTACTTC
CATIQTLGTAYEQYF
>NA|TRBJ2-7|NA|TRBV3-1/TRBV3-2|15
TGTGCCAGCAGCCAACCACAGGGATACTCCTACGAGCAGTACTTC
CASSQPQGYSYEQYF
>NA|TRBJ1-5|NA|TRBV7-9|14
TGTGCCAGCAGCTCAACGGGGAGCAATCAGCCCCAGCATTTT
CASSSTGSNQPQHF
>NA|TRBJ2-7|NA|TRBV4-3|14
TGCGCCAGCAGCCAAACGGAGTTGACCTACGAGCAGTACTTC
CASSQTELTYEQYF
>NA|TRBJ2-2|NA|TRBV28|12
TGTGCCAGCAGTTTTCCAAACGGGGAGCTGTTTTTT
CASSFPNGELFF
>NA|TRBJ2-1|NA|TRBV3-1/TRBV3-2|16
TGTGCCAGCAGCCAATCTGACAGACGGCCAGGCAATGAGCAGTTCTTC
CASSQSDRRPGNEQFF
>NA|TRBJ1-4|NA|TRBV28|15
TGTGCCAGCATAAGCGGCTTCGTGGCTAATGAAAAACTGTTTTTT
CASISGFVANEKLFF
>TRBD1|TRBJ1-6|NA|TRBV5-1|18
TGCGCCAGCAGCTTGGTTGGGACAGGGGGGAGTTGGAATTCACCCCTCCACTTT
CASSLVGTGGSWNSPLHF
>NA|TRBJ2-7|NA|TRBV11-3|12
TGTGCCAGCAGCTTAGATGCGGGCGAGCAGTACTTC
CASSLDAGEQYF
>TRBD2|TRBJ2-5|once|TRBV4-2|19
TGTGCCAGCAGCCAAGATTTGAGTCTAGCGGGAGCGAGGGGTGAGACCCAGTACTTC
CASSQDLSLAGARGETQYF
>NA|TRBJ1-2|few|TRBV2|14
TGTGCCAGCACCGTGGACAGCAGTAACTATGGCTACACCTTC
CASTVDSSNYGYTF
>TRBD1|TRBJ1-1|NA|TRBV5-8|14
TGTGCCAGCACCCGGACAGGAATGAACACTGAAGCTTTCTTT
CASTRTGMNTEAFF
>NA|TRBJ1-1|NA|TRBV4-2|16
TGTGCCAGCAGCCCCTACCAGGACAGAGCGAACACTGAAGCTTTCTTT
CASSPYQDRANTEAFF
>NA|TRBJ1-4|NA|TRBV5-1|13
TGCGCCAGCAGCTTGGTGGCAGGGGAAAAACTGTTTTTT
CASSLVAGEKLFF
>TRBD1|TRBJ1-2|once|TRBV6-5|14
TGTGCCAGCAGACGGACAGGCGCCGCTGGGGGCTACACCTTC
CASRRTGAAGGYTF
>NA|TRBJ1-6|NA|TRBV4-3|16
TGCGCCAGCAGCCAAGATTGGGTCGCGACGGGTTCACCCCTCCACTTT
CASSQDWVATGSPLHF
>TRBD1|TRBJ2-5|NA|TRBV10-3|14
TGTGCCATCAGGGGACAGGGGGGGTTAGAGACCCAGTACTTC
CAIRGQGGLETQYF
>NA|TRBJ2-5|NA|TRBV5-6|16
TGTGCCAGCAGCTGGGACAAGGACCACGACGGGGAGACCCAGTACTTC
CASSWDKDHDGETQYF
>TRBD2|TRBJ2-7|NA|TRBV7-9|15
TGTGCCAGCAGGCCTCTAGCGGGAAGGGCCTACGAGCAGTACTTC
CASRPLAGRAYEQYF
>TRBD2|TRBJ2-3|NA|TRBV19|15
TGTGCCAGTAGTACCACTAGCGTTCCCACAGATACGCAGTATTTT
CASSTTSVPTDTQYF
>TRBD2|TRBJ2-7|NA|TRBV7-6|15
TGTGCCAGCAGCACCCTAGCGGGAGGGTCCTACGAGCAGTACTTC
CASSTLAGGSYEQYF
>NA|TRBJ1-2|NA|TRBV28|12
TGTGCCAGCAGCCTAAAAGACTATGGCTACACCTTC
CASSLKDYGYTF
>TRBD1|TRBJ1-3|NA|TRBV7-8|16
TGTGCCAGCAGCCCACGGACAGGGCGGCAGGGAAACACCATATATTTT
CASSPRTGRQGNTIYF
>TRBD1|TRBJ2-7|NA|TRBV7-9|14
TGTGCCAGCAGCCCGGACAGGGTAAGAGACGAGCAGTACTTC
CASSPDRVRDEQYF
>NA|TRBJ2-7|NA|TRBV12-3/TRBV12-4|13
TGTGCCAGCAGGGACTCCTACTCCTACGAGCAGTACTTC
CASRDSYSYEQYF
>NA|TRBJ2-6|NA|TRBV19|14
TGTGCCAGTAGTAGAGGATTTGGGGCCAACGTCCTGACTTTC
CASSRGFGANVLTF
>NA|TRBJ2-7|NA|TRBV6-1|13
TGTGCCAGCAGTGAAGGGGGCAGATACGAGCAGTACTTC
CASSEGGRYEQYF
>NA|TRBJ2-7|NA|TRBV3-1/TRBV3-2|13
TGTGCCAGCAGCTCCTCCCCCGTCTACGAGCAGTACTTC
CASSSSPVYEQYF
>TRBD2|TRBJ2-7|NA|TRBV28|15
TGTGCCAGCAGGGCCCAGGCGGGAGCATCCTACGAGCAGTACTTC
CASRAQAGASYEQYF
>TRBD1|TRBJ2-1|NA|TRBV9|15
TGTGCCAGCAGCGGGGGGACAGGTTCCTACAATGAGCAGTTCTTC
CASSGGTGSYNEQFF
>TRBD2|TRBJ2-7|few|TRBV30|14
TGTGCCTGGAGGCCGGGGACTACCTCCTACGAGCAGTACTTC
CAWRPGTTSYEQYF
>TRBD1|TRBJ2-7|NA|TRBV9|15
TGTGCCAGCAGCCCCCCCGGGGGACAGGTGTACGAGCAGTACTTC
CASSPPGGQVYEQYF
>NA|TRBJ2-2|NA|TRBV5-1|14
TGCGCCAGCAGCCCGTTTATGAACACCGGGGAGCTGTTTTTT
CASSPFMNTGELFF
>NA|TRBJ1-6|NA|TRBV2|12
TGTGCCAGCATCAAGGAAATAGCCCCCCTCCACTTT
CASIKEIAPLHF
>NA|TRBJ1-2|NA|TRBV5-6|12
TGTGCCAGCAGCTCGGACAGCTATGGCTACACCTTC
CASSSDSYGYTF
>NA|TRBJ2-7|NA|TRBV21-1|15
TGTGCCAGCAGCACATTAGTGGAGGGCTCCTACGAGCAGTACTTC
CASSTLVEGSYEQYF
>NA|TRBJ2-3|NA|TRBV6-5|13
TGTGCCACCCAGGGGCCGAGCACAGATACGCAGTATTTT
CATQGPSTDTQYF
>NA|TRBJ2-1|NA|TRBV12-5|15
TGTGCTAGTGGTTTGGGGGCAGGGCCCTACAATGAGCAGTTCTTC
CASGLGAGPYNEQFF
>NA|TRBJ2-1|NA|TRBV28|15
TGTGCCAGCAGTTTATGGGCTAGTGTAGGCAATGAGCAGTTCTTC
CASSLWASVGNEQFF
>TRBD1|TRBJ1-5|NA|TRBV15|13
TGTGCCACCAGCAGGGACAGGGAAAGGCTCCAGCATTTT
CATSRDRERLQHF
>TRBD2|TRBJ2-3|NA|TRBV5-1|17
TGCGCCAGCAGCTTGGAGCGGGGGACGGTGTACCCGGATACGCAGTATTTT
CASSLERGTVYPDTQYF
>NA|TRBJ1-1|NA|TRBV9|12
TGTGCCAGCAGCGTCCCGCGCACTGAAGCTTTCTTT
CASSVPRTEAFF
>TRBD1|TRBJ2-3|NA|TRBV6-5|14
TGTGCCAGCAGACAGACAGGGCCGTTGAATACGCAGTATTTT
CASRQTGPLNTQYF
>NA|TRBJ1-4|few|TRBV10-3|15
TGTGCCATCAGTGAGTCGACAGGAACTAATGAAAAACTGTTTTTT
CAISESTGTNEKLFF
>NA|TRBJ1-5|NA|TRBV29-1|13
TGCAGCGTTGCAGAAGGGGGAAATCAGCCCCAGCATTTT
CSVAEGGNQPQHF
>NA|TRBJ2-1|NA|TRBV28|15
TGTGCCAGCAGTTTACTTAGGCTAGTAGGCAATGAGCAGTTCTTC
CASSLLRLVGNEQFF
>NA|TRBJ2-3|NA|TRBV19|15
TGTGCCTCGGCGATGGGAGGTATAGGCACAGATACGCAGTATTTT
CASAMGGIGTDTQYF
>NA|TRBJ2-5|NA|TRBV7-3|15
TGTGCCAGCAGCTTAACTCACGGGAACCAAGAGACCCAGTACTTC
CASSLTHGNQETQYF
>NA|TRBJ2-5|few|TRBV7-2|14
TGTGCCAGCAGCCTGGACTGGGGTGGAGAGACCCAGTACTTC
CASSLDWGGETQYF
>TRBD1|TRBJ2-1|NA|TRBV27|16
TGTGCCAGCAGTTTTTATCTGGGCAGGGGGTGGGATGAGCAGTTCTTC
CASSFYLGRGWDEQFF
>TRBD1|TRBJ1-1|NA|TRBV6-5|13
TGTGCCAGCAGGGCTCGACAGGGGGCGCCAGCTTTCTTT
CASRARQGAPAFF
>NA|TRBJ1-1|once|TRBV11-3|11
TGTGCCAGCAGCCTCAGCCGACAGGCTTTCTTT
CASSLSRQAFF
>TRBD2|TRBJ2-7|NA|TRBV5-6|13
TGTGCCAGCAAACTAGCGGGAGTCCACGAGCAGTACTTC
CASKLAGVHEQYF
>NA|TRBJ2-1|NA|TRBV11-1|15
TGTGCCAGCAGCTCAAGGAGCGGGCAGTACAATGAGCAGTTCTTC
CASSSRSGQYNEQFF
>NA|TRBJ1-1|NA|TRBV19|13
TGTGCCAGTAGACAGACAGCGAACACTGAAGCTTTCTTT
CASRQTANTEAFF
>TRBD1|TRBJ1-1|NA|TRBV10-3|15
TGTGCCATCAGTAGGACAGGGGAACTGTTTGCTGAAGCTTTCTTT
CAISRTGELFAEAFF
>TRBD1|TRBJ1-5|once|TRBV19|13
TGTGCCAGCGGGACAGGTCTTGGTCAGCCCCAGCATTTT
CASGTGLGQPQHF
>NA|TRBJ1-2|few|TRBV20-1|11
TGCAGTGCTAGAGGGACAACTGGCTACACCTTC
CSARGTTGYTF